Listed below are T cell receptor beta chains from one sample, sequenced in a study of OX40 agonist ivuxolimab in advanced cancers. Generated by immunoSEQ multiplex PCR, the TCRdb table keeps only in-frame clones and is missing some. The data contain tens of thousands of clones, around 87% of them singletons. Sequenced material: CD4+ or CD8+ T cells sorted from blood, taken in a trial of the OX40 agonist ivuxolimab. These receptors all stem from an adult with an advanced solid tumor such as melanoma, head and neck, liver or kidney cancer. The CDR3 runs from the conserved cysteine through the conserved F or W. A D gene is named only where the DNA matches it firmly. Size tells how often a clone was seen (once, few, many) or the class of an expanded clone, and some rows leave it out.

D	V	J	size	length	CDR3	DNA
TRBD2	TRBV2	TRBJ2-6	-	17	CASSGLAGWSGANVLTF	TGTGCCAGCAGTGGACTAGCGGGGTGGTCTGGGGCCAACGTCCTGACTTTC
TRBD1	TRBV6-5	TRBJ2-1	-	15	CASSYPGQGNNEQFF	TGTGCCAGCAGTTACCCGGGACAGGGGAACAATGAGCAGTTCTTC
-	TRBV5-6	TRBJ2-2	-	14	CASSSGPNTGELFF	TGTGCCAGCAGCTCCGGACCCAACACCGGGGAGCTGTTTTTT
-	TRBV5-4	TRBJ1-6	few	15	CASSTQEPYNSPLHF	TGTGCCAGCAGTACACAGGAGCCCTATAATTCACCCCTCCACTTT
-	TRBV25-1	TRBJ2-2	-	15	CASSGTRGNTGELFF	TGTGCCAGCAGTGGCACCCGAGGGAACACCGGGGAGCTGTTTTTT
TRBD1	TRBV6-1	TRBJ2-7	-	11	CASSNRDREYF	TGTGCCAGCAGTAACCGGGACAGGGAATATTTC
-	TRBV7-2	TRBJ2-7	-	14	CASRQGGTSYEQYF	TGTGCCAGCAGGCAGGGGGGCACGTCCTACGAGCAGTACTTC
TRBD1	TRBV11-2	TRBJ1-1	-	12	CASSNRGTEAFF	TGTGCCAGCAGCAACAGGGGGACTGAAGCTTTCTTT
-	TRBV4-1	TRBJ2-2	-	16	CASSSRQDTNTGELFF	TGCGCCAGCAGCTCCAGACAGGACACGAACACCGGGGAGCTGTTTTTT
-	TRBV2	TRBJ2-7	-	14	CATEGGGLEHEQYF	TGTGCCACTGAGGGGGGCGGGCTCGAACACGAGCAGTACTTC
TRBD1	TRBV2	TRBJ1-2	-	14	CASTGTAANYGYTF	TGTGCCAGCACAGGGACAGCAGCTAACTATGGCTACACCTTC